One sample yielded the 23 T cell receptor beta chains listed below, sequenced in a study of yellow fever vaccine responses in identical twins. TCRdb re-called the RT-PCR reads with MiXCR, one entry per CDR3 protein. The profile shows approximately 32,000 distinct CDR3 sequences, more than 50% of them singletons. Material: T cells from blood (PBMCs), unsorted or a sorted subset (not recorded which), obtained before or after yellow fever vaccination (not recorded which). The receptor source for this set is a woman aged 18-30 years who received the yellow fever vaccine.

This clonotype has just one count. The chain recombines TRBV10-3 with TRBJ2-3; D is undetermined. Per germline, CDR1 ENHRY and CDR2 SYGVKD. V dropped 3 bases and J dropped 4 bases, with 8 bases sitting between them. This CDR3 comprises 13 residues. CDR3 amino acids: CAISDPSPDTQYF. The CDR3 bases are TGTGCCATCAGTGACCCCTCTCCAGATACGCAGTATTTT.

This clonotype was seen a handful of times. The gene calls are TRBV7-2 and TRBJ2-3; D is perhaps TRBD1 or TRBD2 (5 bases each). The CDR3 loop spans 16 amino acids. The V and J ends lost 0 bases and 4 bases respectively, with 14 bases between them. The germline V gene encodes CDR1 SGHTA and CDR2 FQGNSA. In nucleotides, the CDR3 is TGTGCCAGCAGCTTAGCCTTAGAGGGGTCCCCAGATACGCAGTATTTT. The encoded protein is CASSLALEGSPDTQYF.

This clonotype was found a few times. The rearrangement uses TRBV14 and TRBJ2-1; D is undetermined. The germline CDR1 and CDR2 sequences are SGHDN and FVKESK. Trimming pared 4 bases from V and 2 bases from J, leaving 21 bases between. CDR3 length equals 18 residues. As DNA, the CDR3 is TGTGCCAGCAGCCCCTGGTGGAACCAGTACCCCCCCTACAATGAGCAGTTCTTC. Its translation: CASSPWWNQYPPYNEQFF.

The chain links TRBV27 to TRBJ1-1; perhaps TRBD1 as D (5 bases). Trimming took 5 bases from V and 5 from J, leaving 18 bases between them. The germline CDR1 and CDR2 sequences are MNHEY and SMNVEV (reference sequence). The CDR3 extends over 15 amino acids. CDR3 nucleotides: TGTGCCAGCAGTCCTCCGTGGGGGTTCGGGACTGAAGCTTTCTTT. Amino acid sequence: CASSPPWGFGTEAFF.

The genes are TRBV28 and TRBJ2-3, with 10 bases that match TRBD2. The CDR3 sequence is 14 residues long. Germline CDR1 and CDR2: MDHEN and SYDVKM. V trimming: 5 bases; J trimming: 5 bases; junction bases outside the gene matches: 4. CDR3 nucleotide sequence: TGTGCCAGCAGTAAACTAGCGGGGTTAGATACGCAGTATTTT. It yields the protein CASSKLAGLDTQYF.

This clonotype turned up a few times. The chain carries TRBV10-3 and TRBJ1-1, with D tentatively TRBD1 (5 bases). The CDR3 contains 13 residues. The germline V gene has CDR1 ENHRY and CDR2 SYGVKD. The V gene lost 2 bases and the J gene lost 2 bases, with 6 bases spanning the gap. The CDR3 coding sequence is TGTGCCATCAGTGAGGGACAAAACACTGAAGCTTTCTTT. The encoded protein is CAISEGQNTEAFF.

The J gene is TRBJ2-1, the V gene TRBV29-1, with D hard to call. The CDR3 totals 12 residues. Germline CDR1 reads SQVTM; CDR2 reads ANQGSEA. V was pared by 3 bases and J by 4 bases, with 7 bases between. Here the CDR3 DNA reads TGCAGCGTTGATACTGGATACAATGAGCAGTTCTTC. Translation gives CSVDTGYNEQFF.

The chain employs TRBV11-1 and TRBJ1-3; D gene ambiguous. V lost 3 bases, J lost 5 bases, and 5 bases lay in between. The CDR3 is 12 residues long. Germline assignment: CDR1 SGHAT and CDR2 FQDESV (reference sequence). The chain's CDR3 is CASSFLRNTIYF. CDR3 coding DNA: TGTGCCAGCAGCTTTCTCAGAAACACCATATATTTT. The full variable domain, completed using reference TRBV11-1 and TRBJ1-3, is EAEVAQSPRYKITEKSQAVAFWCDPISGHATLYWYRQILGQGPELLVQFQDESVVDDSQLPKDRFSAERLKGVDSTLKIQPAELGDSAMYLCASSFLRNTIYFGEGSWLTVV.

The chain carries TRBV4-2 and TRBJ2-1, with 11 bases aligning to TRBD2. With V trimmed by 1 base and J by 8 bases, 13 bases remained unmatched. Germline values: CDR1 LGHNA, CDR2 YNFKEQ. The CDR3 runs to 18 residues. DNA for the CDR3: TGTGCCAGCAGCCAAGGGGGTCTAGCGGGGGGCAGTTTGGATGAGCAGTTCTTC. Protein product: CASSQGGLAGGSLDEQFF.

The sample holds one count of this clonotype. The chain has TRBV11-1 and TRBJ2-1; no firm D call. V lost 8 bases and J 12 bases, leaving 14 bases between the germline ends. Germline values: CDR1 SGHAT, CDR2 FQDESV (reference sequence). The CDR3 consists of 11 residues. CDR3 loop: CASDLGTVQFF. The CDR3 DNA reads TGTGCCAGCGATTTGGGCACGGTGCAGTTCTTC.

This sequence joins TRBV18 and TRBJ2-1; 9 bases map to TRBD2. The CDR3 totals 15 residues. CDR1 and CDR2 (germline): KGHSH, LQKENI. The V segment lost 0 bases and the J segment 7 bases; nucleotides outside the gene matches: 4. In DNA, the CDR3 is TGTGCCAGCTCACCACCCCCGGCGGGGGGGAATGAGCAGTTCTTC. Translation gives CASSPPPAGGNEQFF.

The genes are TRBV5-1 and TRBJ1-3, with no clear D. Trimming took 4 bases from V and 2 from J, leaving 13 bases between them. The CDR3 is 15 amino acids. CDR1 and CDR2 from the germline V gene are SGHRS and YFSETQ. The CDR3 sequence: CASSISRDPGNTIYF. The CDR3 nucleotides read TGCGCCAGCAGCATCTCTAGAGATCCTGGAAACACCATATATTTT.

CDR3 DNA: TGTGCCAGCAGTTGGAGGAACACTGAAGCTTTCTTT. It encodes CASSWRNTEAFF. The chain couples TRBV12-3 or TRBV12-4 to TRBJ1-1, with D hard to call. The CDR3 length is 12 residues. Trimming cost V 4 bases and J 1 base, with 4 bases left between them.

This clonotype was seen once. The CDR3 loop is CASSLVVLNTGELFF. In DNA, the CDR3 is TGTGCCAGCAGCTTAGTGGTTCTGAACACCGGGGAGCTGTTTTTT. This chain joins TRBV11-1 and TRBJ2-2; D is ambiguous. Trimming removed 1 base from V and 1 base from J, with 7 bases in between. In germline, CDR1 is SGHAT, CDR2 FQDESV (reference sequence). CDR3 length equals 15 residues.

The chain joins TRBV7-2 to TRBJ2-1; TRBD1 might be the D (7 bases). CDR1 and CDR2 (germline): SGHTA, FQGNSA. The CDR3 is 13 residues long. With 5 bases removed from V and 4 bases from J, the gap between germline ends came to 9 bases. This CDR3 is CASSPGGYNEQFF. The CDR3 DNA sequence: TGTGCCAGCAGCCCAGGGGGGTACAATGAGCAGTTCTTC.

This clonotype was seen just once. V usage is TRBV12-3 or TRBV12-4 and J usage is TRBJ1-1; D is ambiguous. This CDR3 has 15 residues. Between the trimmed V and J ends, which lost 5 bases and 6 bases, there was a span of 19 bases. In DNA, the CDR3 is TGTGCCAGCAGTAACCTCAGCGGCGGGCTCGCTGAAGCTTTCTTT. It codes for CASSNLSGGLAEAFF.

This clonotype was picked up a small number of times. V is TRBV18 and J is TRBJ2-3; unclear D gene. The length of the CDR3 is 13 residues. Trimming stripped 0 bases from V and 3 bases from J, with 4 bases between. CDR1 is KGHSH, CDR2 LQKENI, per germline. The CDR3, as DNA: TGTGCCAGCTCACCACCAACGACAGATACGCAGTATTTT. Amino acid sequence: CASSPPTTDTQYF.

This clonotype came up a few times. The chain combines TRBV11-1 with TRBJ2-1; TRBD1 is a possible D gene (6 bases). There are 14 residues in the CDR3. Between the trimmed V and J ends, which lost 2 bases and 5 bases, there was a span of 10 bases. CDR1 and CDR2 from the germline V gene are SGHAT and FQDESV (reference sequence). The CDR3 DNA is TGTGCCAGCAGCTTAATCGCAGGGGACAATGAGCAGTTCTTC. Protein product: CASSLIAGDNEQFF.

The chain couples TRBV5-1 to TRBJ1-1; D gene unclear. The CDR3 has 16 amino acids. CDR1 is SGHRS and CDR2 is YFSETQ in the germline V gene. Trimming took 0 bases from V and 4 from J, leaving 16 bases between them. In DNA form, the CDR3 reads TGCGCCAGCAGCTTGGGCAGGCAAACTCCACCCACTGAAGCTTTCTTT. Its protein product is CASSLGRQTPPTEAFF.

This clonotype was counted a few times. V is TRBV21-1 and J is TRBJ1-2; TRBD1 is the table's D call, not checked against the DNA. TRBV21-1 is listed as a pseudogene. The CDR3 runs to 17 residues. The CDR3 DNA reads TGTGCCAGCAAAAACGGCGCCCTCCAGTCAGTTTCCTATGGCTACACCTTC. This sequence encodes CASKNGALQSVSYGYTF.

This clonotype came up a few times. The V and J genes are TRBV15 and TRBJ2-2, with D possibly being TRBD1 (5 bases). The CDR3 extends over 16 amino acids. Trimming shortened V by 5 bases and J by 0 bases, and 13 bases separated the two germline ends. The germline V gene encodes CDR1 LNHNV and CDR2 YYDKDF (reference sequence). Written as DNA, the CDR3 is TGTGCCACCAGCCCTATGACAGAACCGAACACCGGGGAGCTGTTTTTT. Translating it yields CATSPMTEPNTGELFF.

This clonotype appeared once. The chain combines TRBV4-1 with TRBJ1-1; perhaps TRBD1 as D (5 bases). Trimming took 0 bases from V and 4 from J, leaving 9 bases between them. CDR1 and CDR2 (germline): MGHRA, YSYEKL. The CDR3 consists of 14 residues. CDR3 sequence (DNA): TGCGCCAGCAGCCAAGAAAGGGGTGGCACTGAAGCTTTCTTT. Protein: CASSQERGGTEAFF.

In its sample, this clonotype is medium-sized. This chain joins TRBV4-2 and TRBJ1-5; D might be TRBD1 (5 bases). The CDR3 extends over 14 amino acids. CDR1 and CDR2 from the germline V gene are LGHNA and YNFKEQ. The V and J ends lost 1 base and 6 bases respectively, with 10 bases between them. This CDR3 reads CASSQARGPQPQHF. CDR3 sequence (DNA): TGTGCCAGCAGCCAAGCCCGGGGCCCTCAGCCCCAGCATTTT.